This TCR beta chain appears in the sequencing data of a study of cytomegalovirus exposure and HLA in healthy donors. PCR used 60 Vbeta primers and 13 Jbeta primers. Profiled with immunoSEQ multiplex PCR; TCRdb holds only in-frame clones, not every one. The sample yields approximately 79,000 clones, roughly 79% seen once. Sequencing input: PBMCs. The source is a male donor in good health and CMV-seropositive.

The CDR3 DNA reads TGTGCCAGCTCACCCTTACGGACTAGCGGTCCTTCCGGGGAGCTGTTTTTT. Encoded protein: CASSPLRTSGPSGELFF. This chain connects TRBV18 to TRBJ2-2; 10 nucleotides match TRBD2. Germline assignment: CDR1 KGHSH and CDR2 LQKENI. V lost 3 bases and J lost 6; bases outside the gene matches: 10. The CDR3 covers 17 residues.